The 8 T cell receptor beta chains below were found in one sample sequenced in a study of blood T cell repertoires in COVID-19 (dated by TCRdb to 2018 to 2020). Receptor amplification or capture employed the immunoSEQ multiplex PCR assay. The immuneACCESS repertoire file appears here via TCRdb, limited to in-frame rearrangements. These files lack a portion of the clones; in checked studies, under half of the deficit traces to unresolved V genes, and the cause of the others is not known. Present in this sample are approximately 140,000 clones, roughly 87% of which were seen just once. The top ten clonotypes cover approximately 3.7% of the sample. Material for sequencing was PBMCs or T cells enriched from blood (not recorded which). The receptors originated from a woman in her 40s who had been exposed to COVID-19.

This clone showed up just once. This chain links TRBV3-1 (or the pseudogene TRBV3-2) with TRBJ2-4; perhaps TRBD2 as D (5 bases). CDR3 length: 15 residues. V lost 1 base and J 3 bases, leaving 10 bases between the germline ends. Germline-derived CDR1 and CDR2 are LGHDT and YNNKEL (reference sequence). The CDR3 DNA follows: TGTGCCAGCAGCCAAGTATCCGACTACAAAAACATTCAGTACTTC. This translates into CASSQVSDYKNIQYF.

The chain combines TRBV2 with TRBJ1-6; unclear D gene. Trimming left V 7 bases short and J 0 bases short, with 19 bases between. This CDR3 region has 18 residues. The germline V gene has CDR1 SNHLY and CDR2 FYNNEI. This CDR3 reads CASNAGSYRSSYNSPLHF. In DNA form, the CDR3 reads TGTGCCAGCAACGCCGGCAGCTATCGGAGCTCCTATAATTCACCCCTCCACTTT.

This clone was seen only once. The chain combines TRBV2 with TRBJ2-3; 7 nucleotides match TRBD2. J was trimmed by 5 bases and V by 7 bases; bases with no gene match: 12. CDR3 length equals 15 residues. CDR1 SNHLY and CDR2 FYNNEI come from the germline V gene. The CDR3 DNA is TGTGCCAGCATTCCCTGGGGGGGGGATGTAGATACGCAGTATTTT. Translated: CASIPWGGDVDTQYF.

The V gene is TRBV11-3, the J gene TRBJ2-5; TRBD1 matches at 7 bases. J lost 5 bases, V lost 4 bases, and 10 bases had no gene match. There are 15 residues in the CDR3. In germline, CDR1 is SGHNT, CDR2 YENEEA. The CDR3 region is CASSSDRDEGETQYF. For the CDR3, the DNA is TGTGCCAGCAGCTCCGACAGGGACGAAGGGGAGACCCAGTACTTC.

The chain employs TRBV2 and TRBJ1-1, with TRBD1 matching over 7 bases. The CDR3 covers 15 residues. Germline trimming cut 3 bases from V and 3 bases from J; bases unmatched to any gene: 7. Germline CDR1 SNHLY, CDR2 FYNNEI. This CDR3 reads CASSEETGKDTEAFF. The CDR3 DNA follows: TGTGCCAGCAGTGAGGAGACAGGGAAGGACACTGAAGCTTTCTTT.

The chain employs TRBV12-3 or TRBV12-4 and TRBJ1-4, with D unclear. The CDR3 sequence is 13 residues long. The germline V and J ends were trimmed by 7 bases and 8 bases, with 14 bases remaining between them. The DNA of the CDR3 is TGTGCCAGCACTACCTGGAGCAGAGAAAAACTGTTTTTT. It translates to CASTTWSREKLFF.

The chain's CDR3 is CASSTPPTDGYTF. The CDR3 region has the DNA TGTGCCAGCAGCACCCCTCCGACAGATGGCTACACCTTC. The V call is TRBV21-1, the J call TRBJ1-2; the D call TRBD1 from the table was never checked on the DNA. TRBV21-1 is a pseudogene segment. The CDR3 has 13 residues.

This chain uses TRBV7-8 with TRBJ2-7, with 7 bases identical to TRBD1. The CDR3 extends over 15 amino acids. The germline V gene has CDR1 SGHVS and CDR2 FQNEAQ. With V trimmed by 5 bases and J by 0 bases, 7 bases remained unmatched. The CDR3 protein is CASSHRTGHSYEQYF. The CDR3 coding sequence is TGTGCCAGCAGCCACAGGACAGGTCACTCCTACGAGCAGTACTTC.